This record covers a single T cell receptor (beta chain). As yet, its antigen is unknown. Germline CDR1 and CDR2: SGDLS and YYNGEE. Trimming took off 4 bases at V and 5 bases at J, with 13 bases between the two ends. The CDR3 extends over 13 amino acids. Though nominally healthy at sampling, donors likely had unrecorded immune exposures. These data originate in a study of cytomegalovirus exposure and HLA in healthy donors. Across the whole study: Of a few hundred genotyped donors, 80% to 85% grouped in the Caucasian-associated ancestry cluster. The study, taken as a whole, reports: The likely explanation for a cluster of highly shared sequence variants was sequencing artifact.

Primers included in the PCR were 60 Vbeta and 13 Jbeta primers. The table came from immunoSEQ multiplex PCR; TCRdb's copy has only in-frame clones and leaves some out. The sample has approximately 160,000 clones, around 68% seen once; the top ten hold 2.8%. The sequence derives from a woman aged 40-49 years in good health and CMV-seropositive. Sequencing was done on a sample of PBMCs. The chain employs TRBV9 and TRBJ2-7; D ambiguous. This CDR3 reads CASSPVAQNEQYF. The CDR3 DNA is TGTGCCAGCAGCCCCGTGGCCCAGAACGAGCAGTACTTC.